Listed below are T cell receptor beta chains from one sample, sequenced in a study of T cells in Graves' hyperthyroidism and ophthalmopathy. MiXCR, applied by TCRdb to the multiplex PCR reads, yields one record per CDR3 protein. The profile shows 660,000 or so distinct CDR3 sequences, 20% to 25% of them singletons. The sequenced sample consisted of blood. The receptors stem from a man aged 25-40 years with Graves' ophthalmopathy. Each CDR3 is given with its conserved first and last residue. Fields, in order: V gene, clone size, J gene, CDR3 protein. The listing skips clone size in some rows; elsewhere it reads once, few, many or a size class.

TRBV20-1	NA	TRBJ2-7	CSARGGKGGYEQYF
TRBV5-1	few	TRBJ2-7	CASSGGRAGGPYEQYF
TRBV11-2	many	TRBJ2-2	CASSLDGPGELFF
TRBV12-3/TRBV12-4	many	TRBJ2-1	CASRIAGPYNEQFF
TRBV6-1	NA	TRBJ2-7	CASNLARAGHEQYF
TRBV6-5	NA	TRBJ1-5	CASSYGPPGQPQHF
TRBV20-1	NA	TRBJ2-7	CSASLPSGSQYEQYF
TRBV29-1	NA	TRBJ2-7	CSVDMASGGYEQYF
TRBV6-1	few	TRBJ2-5	CASSAYGLARGETQYF
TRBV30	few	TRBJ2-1	CAWRSGDRDADEQFF
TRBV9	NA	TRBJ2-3	CASSVIQHGSLTDTQYF
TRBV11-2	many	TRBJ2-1	CASSLLALPYNEQFF
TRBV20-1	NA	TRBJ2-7	CSARDLSARSSYEQYF
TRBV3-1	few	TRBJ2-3	CASSQARRSTDTQYF
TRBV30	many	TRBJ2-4	CAWRGPLAKNIQYF
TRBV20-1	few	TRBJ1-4	CSARDSRTPNEKLFF